This T cell receptor beta chain came from a study of blood T cell repertoires in COVID-19. Study information: Sites in the United States, Italy and Spain provided acute and convalescent COVID-19 samples.

Germline V gene data show CDR1 as MDHEN and CDR2 as SYDVKM. This CDR3 is built from 14 residues. V dropped 6 bases and J dropped 8 bases, with 16 bases sitting between them. Self-reported history from a screening survey and questionnaire set each donor's cohort. The assay was immunoSEQ multiplex PCR, and TCRdb's table has in-frame clones only and misses some. The sample yields approximately 250,000 clones, more than 80% seen once. The specimen was PBMCs or T cells enriched from blood (not recorded which). This chain connects TRBV28 to TRBJ1-4; D is possibly TRBD1 (6 bases). The receptor was isolated from a woman aged 25 to 39 with acute COVID-19. This chain's CDR3 is CASRSTGIPEKLFF. The CDR3, as DNA: TGTGCCAGCAGGTCCACAGGGATCCCCGAAAAACTGTTTTTT.